This T cell receptor (beta chain) was profiled in a study of blood T cell repertoires in COVID-19. V shed 4 bases and J 2 bases; nucleotides not matched to a gene: 8. The CDR3 sequence is 15 residues long. CDR1 and CDR2 from the germline V gene are MGHDK and SYGVNS. Data came from immunoSEQ multiplex PCR; TCRdb stores just in-frame clones and leaves some out. The table includes some 170,000 clones, approximately 93% detected once. The sequence was obtained from a woman aged 60-75 years with COVID-19, enrolled during active disease. The material sequenced was peripheral blood. The rearrangement links TRBV25-1 to TRBJ2-7, with TRBD1 identical over 7 bases. The CDR3 reads CASSGKGTDPYEQYF. In DNA form, the CDR3 reads TGTGCCAGCAGTGGGAAAGGGACAGATCCCTACGAGCAGTACTTC.